This T cell receptor (beta chain) was retrieved from a study of blood T cell repertoires in COVID-19. Study overall: T cells, B-cell-depleted T cells, or PBMCs provided the cDNA or gDNA that served as material.

This table comes from immunoSEQ multiplex PCR, and its TCRdb copy is limited to in-frame clones, with some not included. Altogether approximately 220,000 clones are present, 85% to 90% being singletons, with the ten largest covering 3.5% to 4%. Looked up from germline, CDR1 is GTSNPN and CDR2 is SVGIG (reference sequence). CDR3 length: 14 amino acids. V was cut by 4 bases and J by 5 bases, with 15 bases left in between. The chain has TRBV30 and TRBJ1-5; perhaps TRBD1 as D (5 bases). The sequenced sample consisted of PBMCs or T cells enriched from blood (not recorded which). The receptor was isolated from a woman in her 30s with acute COVID-19. The CDR3 coding sequence is TGTGCCTGGACCCCAGGTGGGGGGGATCAGCCCCAGCATTTT. It is translated as CAWTPGGGDQPQHF.